Below are 15 T cell receptor beta chains sequenced from a single sample in a study of T-cell memory formation after mild COVID-19. MiXCR, applied by TCRdb to the 5' RACE reads, yields one record per CDR3 protein. The sample lists around 150,000 distinct CDR3 sequences; roughly 31% were seen once. Source material: PBMCs or a T cell subset sorted from them (not recorded which). These receptor sequences come from an adult woman who had mild COVID-19 (a few samples of this study predate the infection). Cell type and time point are not known.

The chain joins TRBV20-1 to TRBJ2-2; maybe TRBD1 (5 bases). Germline V gives CDR1 DFQATT, CDR2 SNEGSKA (reference sequence). Trimming removed 5 bases from V and 5 bases from J, with 9 bases in between. The CDR3 totals 12 residues. CDR3 loop: CSAPGITGELFF. The CDR3 DNA follows: TGCAGTGCTCCAGGGATAACCGGGGAGCTGTTTTTT.

This clonotype was recorded a few times. This chain connects TRBV5-5 to TRBJ1-2, with D maybe TRBD1 (5 bases). Trimming removed 0 bases from V and 5 bases from J, with 14 bases in between. The CDR3 sequence is 15 residues long. CDR1 is SGHKS, CDR2 YYEKEE, per germline (reference sequence). The CDR3 reads CASSLAGRDPYGYTF. The CDR3, as DNA: TGTGCCAGCAGCTTGGCCGGCAGGGACCCTTATGGCTACACCTTC.

The J gene is TRBJ2-1, the V gene TRBV6-4; a possible D gene is TRBD1 (6 bases). The CDR3 is 14 residues long. Germline CDR1 reads MRHNA; CDR2 reads SNTAGT. Trimming took off 0 bases at V and 9 bases at J, with 12 bases between the two ends. CDR3 amino acids: CASSDSTGPSEQFF. CDR3 in DNA: TGTGCCAGCAGTGACTCGACAGGTCCCAGTGAGCAGTTCTTC.

In nucleotides, the CDR3 is TGTGCCAGCAGTCTGGGGGGGGGCATGAACACTGAAGCTTTCTTT. Protein sequence: CASSLGGGMNTEAFF. This chain links TRBV6-5 with TRBJ1-1, with D perhaps TRBD1 (6 bases). With 5 bases removed from V and 0 bases from J, the gap between germline ends came to 13 bases. This CDR3 is 15 amino acids long. From germline, CDR1 is MNHEY and CDR2 SVGAGI.

V gene TRBV5-1 combines with J gene TRBJ2-7; D might be TRBD1 (5 bases). The CDR3 consists of 15 residues. V was trimmed by 0 bases and J by 5 bases, leaving 15 bases between them. The germline V gene encodes CDR1 SGHRS and CDR2 YFSETQ. CDR3 amino acids: CASSLGQPLRNEQYF. The CDR3 region has the DNA TGCGCCAGCAGCTTGGGACAGCCGTTAAGAAACGAGCAGTACTTC. The full variable domain, with the rest looked up from reference TRBV5-1 and TRBJ2-7, is KAGVTQTPRYLIKTRGQQVTLSCSPISGHRSVSWYQQTPGQGLQFLFEYFSETQRNKGNFPGRFSGRQFSNSRSEMNVSTLELGDSALYLCASSLGQPLRNEQYFGPGTRLTVT.

This clonotype was seen only a few times. The chain has TRBV7-9 and TRBJ1-1; no reliable D call. The germline gives CDR1 SEHNR, CDR2 FQNEAQ (reference sequence). V lost 0 bases to trimming and J lost 6 bases, with 5 bases between them. The CDR3 totals 12 residues. The CDR3 region is CASSLAVAEAFF. CDR3 bases: TGTGCCAGCAGCTTAGCGGTGGCTGAAGCTTTCTTT.

The chain is built from TRBV7-8 and TRBJ2-7; no clear D gene. The CDR3 runs 14 residues. The germline gives CDR1 SGHVS, CDR2 FQNEAQ. The V gene lost 2 bases and the J gene lost 0 bases, with 8 bases spanning the gap. CDR3 amino acids: CASSLWRNSYEQYF. CDR3 sequence (DNA): TGTGCCAGCAGCTTATGGAGAAACTCCTACGAGCAGTACTTC.

This clonotype has just a few counts. In DNA form, the CDR3 reads TGCGCCAGCAGCCAAGGTGGAAGCGGGGTATACGAGCAGTACTTC. Encoded protein: CASSQGGSGVYEQYF. The chain has TRBV4-1 and TRBJ2-7, with 7 bases aligning to TRBD2. The germline V gene encodes CDR1 MGHRA and CDR2 YSYEKL. The CDR3 runs 15 residues. The V segment lost 1 base and the J segment 4 bases; nucleotides outside the gene matches: 7.

The table lists this clonotype with a few counts. The CDR3 protein is CASSIATGYQETQYF. The CDR3 bases are TGTGCCAGTAGTATCGCGACAGGGTACCAAGAGACCCAGTACTTC. The chain carries TRBV19 and TRBJ2-5; 7 positions agree with TRBD1. V shed 3 bases and J 0 bases; nucleotides not matched to a gene: 4. CDR3 size: 15 residues. Germline V CDR1 and CDR2: LNHDA, SQIVND (reference sequence).

The genes are TRBV4-1 and TRBJ2-1, with TRBD2 matching over 10 bases. Germline values: CDR1 MGHRA, CDR2 YSYEKL. There are 16 residues in the CDR3. The V and J ends lost 0 bases and 5 bases, in that order; junction bases with no gene match: 4. The CDR3 bases are TGCGCCAGCAGCCAAGAGAGGCTAGCGGGAGACAATGAGCAGTTCTTC. Translated: CASSQERLAGDNEQFF.

The rearrangement joins TRBV7-9 to TRBJ1-3; D gene unclear. The V gene lost 1 base and the J gene lost 1 base, with 5 bases spanning the gap. CDR3 length: 14 residues. The germline V gene has CDR1 SEHNR and CDR2 FQNEAQ (reference sequence). The CDR3 spells CASSLGGSGNTIYF. The CDR3 DNA reads TGTGCCAGCAGCTTAGGGGGATCTGGAAACACCATATATTTT.

The chain recombines TRBV20-1 with TRBJ1-1; D uncertain. The germline V gene encodes CDR1 DFQATT and CDR2 SNEGSKA (reference sequence). V was pared by 3 bases and J by 0 bases, with 11 bases between. The CDR3 extends over 14 amino acids. The CDR3 loop reads CSASPQIMNTEAFF. The CDR3 bases are TGCAGTGCTAGCCCGCAAATTATGAACACTGAAGCTTTCTTT.

This rearrangement joins TRBV24-1 to TRBJ1-2; no definite D call. V was pared by 5 bases and J by 6 bases, with 9 bases between. The germline V gene has CDR1 KGHDR and CDR2 SFDVKD. The CDR3 has 12 residues. CDR3: CATSGVGDGYTF. CDR3 sequence (DNA): TGTGCCACCAGTGGAGTAGGAGATGGCTACACCTTC.

V is TRBV7-9 and J is TRBJ2-2, with 7 nucleotides matching TRBD1. J gave up 7 bases and V 5 bases, and 7 bases lay outside the gene matches. The CDR3 totals 14 residues. The germline CDR1 and CDR2 sequences are SEHNR and FQNEAQ (reference sequence). The CDR3 region is CASSATGIIGELFF. Here the CDR3 DNA reads TGTGCCAGCAGCGCGACAGGGATTATCGGGGAGCTGTTTTTT.

The V call is TRBV5-1, the J call TRBJ1-2; 8 bases map to TRBD1. Per germline, CDR1 SGHRS and CDR2 YFSETQ. The CDR3 runs 14 residues. The V gene end was trimmed by 7 bases and the J gene end by 4 bases; junction bases not matched to a gene: 9. The chain's CDR3 is CASSLDTGGYGYTF. For the CDR3, the DNA is TGCGCCAGCTCCCTTGACACAGGGGGCTATGGCTACACCTTC.